This record covers a single T cell receptor (beta chain). Its antigen is unidentified. The CDR3 runs 13 residues. CDR1 is SEHNR, CDR2 FQNEAQ, per germline (reference sequence). V dropped 5 bases and J dropped 5; count of bases not matched to a gene: 4. Synthetic inline TR CDR3 controls covering all V-J pairings were spiked into each PCR. Sequencing used immunoSEQ multiplex PCR; TCRdb keeps in-frame clones, though not all of them. The repertoire holds roughly 30,000 clones, with 80% to 90% as singletons. The sample belongs to a study of multiple sclerosis patients with progressive multifocal leukoencephalopathy. Study results and limitations: Less diverse TRB repertoires were suggested in most PML patients.

Indicated time point: time of PML onset. This rearrangement joins TRBV7-9 to TRBJ2-5; 8 bases match TRBD2. The specimen comprised PBMCs, sampled from a patient treated with natalizumab. The TCR sequence derives from a woman between 40 and 55 years old with progressive multifocal leukoencephalopathy. CDR3 bases: TGTGCCAGCAGCGTCCCTAGCGGGGAGACCCAGTACTTC. It encodes CASSVPSGETQYF. Full variable domain (remainder filled in from reference TRBV7-9 and TRBJ2-5): DTGVSQNPRHKITKRGQNVTFRCDPISEHNRLYWYRQTLGQGPEFLTYFQNEAQLEKSRLLSDRFSAERPKGSFSTLEIQRTEQGDSAMYLCASSVPSGETQYFGPGTRLLVL.